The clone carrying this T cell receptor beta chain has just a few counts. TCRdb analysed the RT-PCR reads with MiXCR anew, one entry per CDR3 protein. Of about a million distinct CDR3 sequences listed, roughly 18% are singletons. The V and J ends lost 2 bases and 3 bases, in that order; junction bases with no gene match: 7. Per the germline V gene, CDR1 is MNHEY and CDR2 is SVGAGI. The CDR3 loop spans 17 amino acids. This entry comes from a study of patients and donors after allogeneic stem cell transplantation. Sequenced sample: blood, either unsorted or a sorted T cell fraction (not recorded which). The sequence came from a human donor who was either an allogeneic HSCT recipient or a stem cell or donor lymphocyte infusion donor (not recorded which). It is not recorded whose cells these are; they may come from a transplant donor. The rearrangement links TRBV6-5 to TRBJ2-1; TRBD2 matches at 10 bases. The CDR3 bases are TGTGCCAGCAGTTACGCCCCTAGCGGGAGAGGCTACAATGAGCAGTTCTTC. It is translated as CASSYAPSGRGYNEQFF.